The 25 T cell receptor beta chains below come from one sample, sequenced in a study of shared clonotypes between healthy human individuals. Data came from immunoSEQ multiplex PCR; TCRdb stores just in-frame clones and leaves some out. Found here are about 670,000 clones, about two thirds of them singletons; the top ten hold about 1.7%. The sample was memory CD4+ T cells sorted from blood. As for subset: CD45RA-negative fraction. The receptors here all came from a woman aged 30 to 39 in good health.

The chain has TRBV4-2 and TRBJ1-5; 9 bases fit TRBD1. The CDR3 spans 14 residues. Germline-derived CDR1 and CDR2 are LGHNA and YNFKEQ. The V gene end was trimmed by 3 bases and the J gene end by 5 bases; junction bases not matched to a gene: 2. CDR3 coding DNA: TGTGCCAGCAGCCAGGACAGGGGAGATCAGCCCCAGCATTTT. Residues: CASSQDRGDQPQHF.

The rearrangement joins TRBV7-3 to TRBJ1-1, with 9 bases matching TRBD1. CDR1 and CDR2 from the germline V gene are SGHTA and FQGTGA. CDR3 length: 14 residues. J gave up 5 bases and V 5 bases, and 6 bases lay outside the gene matches. The CDR3 coding sequence is TGTGCCAGCAGCCCACAGGGGGCGCTTACTGAAGCTTTCTTT. Its protein is CASSPQGALTEAFF.

This clone was seen a single time. The genes are TRBV2 and TRBJ1-2, with D possibly TRBD1 on 5 matching bases. The germline CDR1 and CDR2 sequences are SNHLY and FYNNEI. V was pared by 8 bases and J by 9 bases, with 13 bases between. CDR3 size: 11 residues. In DNA form, the CDR3 reads TGTGCCAGCCGGTCCGGGGACCGCTACACCTTC. This codes for CASRSGDRYTF.

The chain recombines TRBV5-4 with TRBJ2-7, with D tentatively TRBD2 (5 bases). Per germline, CDR1 SGHNT and CDR2 YYREEE (reference sequence). The CDR3 runs to 14 residues. V dropped 4 bases and J dropped 2 bases, with 13 bases sitting between them. The CDR3, as DNA: TGTGCCAGCAGCAACCAAGGACTCGCCTACGAGCAGTACTTC. Protein: CASSNQGLAYEQYF. The complete variable domain, with remaining parts taken from reference TRBV5-4 and TRBJ2-7, reads ETGVTQSPTHLIKTRGQQVTLRCSSQSGHNTVSWYQQALGQGPQFIFQYYREEENGRGNFPPRFSGLQFPNYSSELNVNALELDDSALYLCASSNQGLAYEQYFGPGTRLTVT.

This chain uses TRBV6-6 with TRBJ2-7, with TRBD2 matching 10 bases. After removal of 7 bases from V and 7 bases from J, the junction contained 7 bases not matched to a gene. CDR3 length equals 13 residues. Germline values: CDR1 MNHNY, CDR2 SVGAGI (reference sequence). CDR3 sequence: CASKPLAGVEQYF. The CDR3 DNA is TGTGCCAGCAAGCCCCTAGCGGGAGTTGAGCAGTACTTC.

This rearrangement joins TRBV7-9 to TRBJ1-2; TRBD1 matches at 9 bases. Trimming cost V 3 bases and J 1 base; bases outside gene matches: 3. Germline V CDR1 and CDR2: SEHNR, FQNEAQ (reference sequence). The CDR3 loop spans 15 amino acids. CDR3 nucleotides: TGTGCCAGCAGCTTGACAGGGGGTAATAACTATGGCTACACCTTC. It yields the protein CASSLTGGNNYGYTF.

This chain connects TRBV28 to TRBJ2-5; 7 bases are a match to TRBD1. The J call may be wrong; the DNA end is better matched by TRBJ2-7. CDR1 is MDHEN, CDR2 SYDVKM, per germline. The CDR3 consists of 14 residues. The CDR3, as DNA: TGTGCCAGCAGACGGGACAGCCTCAACTACGAGCAGTACTTC. Residues: CASRRDSLNYEQYF.

The rearrangement joins TRBV6-1 to TRBJ2-2; D ambiguous. This CDR3 contains 12 residues. With 5 bases removed from V and 0 bases from J, the gap between germline ends came to 1 base. Looked up from germline, CDR1 is MNHNS and CDR2 is SASEGT. CDR3 protein: CASSSNTGELFF. The CDR3 coding sequence is TGTGCCAGCAGTTCGAACACCGGGGAGCTGTTTTTT.

V and J are TRBV5-4 and TRBJ2-3; 7 nucleotides agree with TRBD1. CDR3 length: 15 residues. V shed 7 bases and J 3 bases; nucleotides not matched to a gene: 11. CDR1 is SGHNT and CDR2 is YYREEE in the germline V gene (reference sequence). In DNA, the CDR3 is TGTGCCAGCCGCCGAGACAGGGTATCAACAGATACGCAGTATTTT. Translation gives CASRRDRVSTDTQYF.

The chain links TRBV6-6 to TRBJ2-5; D may be TRBD1 or TRBD2 (7 bases each). The length of the CDR3 is 15 residues. The V end lost 2 bases, the J end lost 5 bases, and 15 bases lay between the germline ends. Per germline, CDR1 MNHNY and CDR2 SVGAGI (reference sequence). The DNA of the CDR3 is TGTGCCAGCAGTTACCCCCACAGGGGAGGGGAGACCCAGTACTTC. Protein product: CASSYPHRGGETQYF.

This chain joins TRBV2 and TRBJ1-1, with 7 bases lining up with TRBD1. Germline V gene sequence: CDR1 SNHLY, CDR2 FYNNEI. J was trimmed by 3 bases and V by 10 bases; bases with no gene match: 5. The CDR3 runs 12 residues. The chain's CDR3 is CATRDSYTEAFF. CDR3 DNA sequence: TGTGCCACCCGGGACAGCTACACTGAAGCTTTCTTT.

The V and J genes are TRBV7-3 and TRBJ1-1; D remains unclear. There are 13 residues in the CDR3. Trimming took 5 bases from V and 0 from J, leaving 7 bases between them. Germline-derived CDR1 and CDR2 are SGHTA and FQGTGA. The CDR3 reads CASSLIMNTEAFF. The CDR3 region has the DNA TGTGCCAGCAGCCTAATCATGAACACTGAAGCTTTCTTT.

The table lists this clone with a count of one. The chain employs TRBV6-5 and TRBJ2-1, with D hard to call. Germline CDR1 MNHEY, CDR2 SVGAGI. This CDR3 contains 14 residues. V was pared by 6 bases and J by 9 bases, with 18 bases between. The CDR3 loop is CASSMLLVLGEQFF. For the CDR3, the DNA is TGTGCCAGCAGCATGCTGTTGGTCCTGGGTGAGCAGTTCTTC.

This clone was found a few times. The gene calls are TRBV7-9 and TRBJ1-3, with D unclear. CDR1 and CDR2 (germline): SEHNR, FQNEAQ (reference sequence). V lost 0 bases and J lost 8, with 8 bases in between. The CDR3 is 13 amino acids. The CDR3 bases are TGTGCCAGCAGCTTAGCCGGGGAGGACACCATATATTTT. Its protein is CASSLAGEDTIYF.

The chain is built from TRBV18 and TRBJ2-1, with TRBD1 matching over 8 bases. The CDR3 is 15 amino acids. The junction had 4 bases not matched to a gene; V was cut back by 3 bases and J by 3 bases. Germline V gives CDR1 KGHSH, CDR2 LQKENI. The CDR3 DNA reads TGTGCCAGCTCACCCCAGACAGGGGACTACAATGAGCAGTTCTTC. This sequence encodes CASSPQTGDYNEQFF.

This rearrangement joins TRBV9 to TRBJ2-1; TRBD1 matches 10 bases. This CDR3 has 16 residues. V lost 3 bases to trimming and J lost 8 bases; unmatched junction nucleotides: 11. Looked up from germline, CDR1 is SGDLS and CDR2 is YYNGEE. The CDR3 DNA reads TGTGCCAGCAGCGCCGACGGGACAGGGGTAACGTATGAGCAGTTCTTC. Translation gives CASSADGTGVTYEQFF.

This clone was seen a handful of times. CDR3 coding DNA: TGTGCCAGCAGCACAGGGAATCAGCCCCAGCATTTT. Amino acid sequence: CASSTGNQPQHF. J is TRBJ1-5 and V is TRBV14; TRBD1 might be the D (6 bases). Germline loops: CDR1 SGHDN, CDR2 FVKESK. The CDR3 has 12 amino acids. V was clipped by 5 bases and J by 4 bases, with 6 bases between them. Based on the CDR3 plus reference TRBV14 and TRBJ1-5, the full variable domain is EAGVTQFPSHSVIEKGQTVTLRCDPISGHDNLYWYRRVMGKEIKFLLHFVKESKQDESGMPNNRFLAERTGGTYSTLKVQPAELEDSGVYFCASSTGNQPQHFGDGTRLSIL.

A remark on this clone: The junction departs from the called germline gene at one end, perhaps through a read error. This chain links TRBV6-1 with TRBJ2-7; possible D gene TRBD2, 5 bases. The CDR3 has 12 amino acids. CDR1 is MNHNS and CDR2 is SASEGT in the germline V gene. The CDR3 DNA follows: TGTGCCAGCAGTGAAACCGCCCGCGGGCCTAATTTC. Translation gives CASSETARGPNF.

The J gene is TRBJ2-7, the V gene TRBV18; perhaps D is TRBD1 or TRBD2 (7 bases each). The V gene's germline CDR1 is KGHSH and CDR2 LQKENI. The CDR3 extends over 15 amino acids. V was trimmed by 3 bases and J by 6 bases, leaving 18 bases between them. The DNA of the CDR3 is TGTGCCAGCTCACCCACCCAGGGGGAGGGGAGCGAGCAGTACTTC. It is translated as CASSPTQGEGSEQYF.

The chain has TRBV18 and TRBJ1-4; D not certain. Germline V gene data show CDR1 as KGHSH and CDR2 as LQKENI. Trimming took off 6 bases at V and 3 bases at J, with 14 bases between the two ends. The CDR3 length is 15 residues. The chain's CDR3 is CASSPLYQANEKLFF. The CDR3 coding sequence is TGTGCCAGCTCGCCTCTATATCAGGCTAATGAAAAACTGTTTTTT.

V gene TRBV5-4 combines with J gene TRBJ2-1; TRBD2 matches at 9 bases. Trimming took 0 bases from V and 5 from J; bases not matched to a gene: 3. The V gene's germline CDR1 is SGHNT and CDR2 YYREEE (reference sequence). CDR3 length: 15 amino acids. This CDR3 reads CASSLVSGGNNEQFF. DNA for the CDR3: TGTGCCAGCAGCTTGGTTAGCGGGGGAAACAATGAGCAGTTCTTC.

The chain recombines TRBV30 with TRBJ1-2, with D perhaps TRBD1 (6 bases). Germline-derived CDR1 and CDR2 are GTSNPN and SVGIG (reference sequence). The ends were cut back, 5 bases at V and 0 bases at J, with 16 bases in the middle. The CDR3 runs 15 residues. CDR3 residues: CAWGGPTRANYGYTF. CDR3 sequence (DNA): TGTGCCTGGGGGGGCCCTACCAGAGCTAACTATGGCTACACCTTC. Supplemented by reference TRBV30 and TRBJ1-2, the full variable domain reads SQTIHQWPATLVQPVGSPLSLECTVEGTSNPNLYWYRQAAGRGLQLLFYSVGIGQISSEVPQNLSASRPQDRQFILSSKKLLLSDSGFYLCAWGGPTRANYGYTFGSGTRLTVV.

The gene calls are TRBV9 and TRBJ2-1; D gene unclear. Germline CDR1 and CDR2: SGDLS and YYNGEE. With 0 bases removed from V and 8 bases from J, the gap between germline ends came to 12 bases. The CDR3 has 14 amino acids. CDR3 sequence: CASSVATLSHEQFF. In DNA form, the CDR3 reads TGTGCCAGCAGCGTAGCTACGCTTAGCCATGAGCAGTTCTTC.

This clone appeared once. This chain joins TRBV18 and TRBJ2-1; D is uncertain. The germline V gene encodes CDR1 KGHSH and CDR2 LQKENI. The CDR3 totals 14 residues. Between the trimmed V and J ends, which lost 0 bases and 3 bases, there was a span of 6 bases. CDR3: CASSPPNGYNEQFF. CDR3 DNA sequence: TGTGCCAGCTCACCACCAAACGGCTACAATGAGCAGTTCTTC. The full variable domain, completed using reference TRBV18 and TRBJ2-1, is NAGVMQNPRHLVRRRGQEARLRCSPMKGHSHVYWYRQLPEEGLKFMVYLQKENIIDESGMPKERFSAEFPKEGPSILRIQQVVRGDSAAYFCASSPPNGYNEQFFGPGTRLTVL.

This chain uses TRBV10-2 with TRBJ1-5; TRBD1 might be the D (5 bases). The CDR3 runs 14 residues. From germline, CDR1 is WSHSY and CDR2 SAAADI. Between the trimmed V and J ends, which lost 3 bases and 4 bases, there was a span of 10 bases. The CDR3 sequence is CASSETGGNQPQHF. CDR3 in DNA: TGCGCCAGCAGTGAAACAGGAGGGAATCAGCCCCAGCATTTT.